The present T cell receptor (beta chain) was sequenced within a study of neurological immune-mediated disorders (dated by TCRdb to about 2019). Broadly, across the study: Using UMI-based sequencing, the study compared peripheral blood TCR-beta repertoires from patients with HTLV-I-associated myelopathy (HAM/TSP), patients with multiple sclerosis, and healthy controls. Alongside PBMC samples, the set of about 97 TCR-beta libraries contained longitudinal samples, technical triplicates, and paired CD4+ and CD8+ T-cell subsets that had been sorted. Of the 65 to 70 subjects in the cohort, approximately 15 were HAM/TSP patients, roughly 35 were multiple sclerosis patients, and about 20 were healthy controls. Here is what the overall study found, with its caveats: The highest TCR clonal expansion was observed in HAM/TSP patients, whereas the lowest was observed in MS patients, even when compared with healthy controls. No identical CDR3 amino acid sequences were shared among expanded clones across subjects, suggesting private TCR-beta repertoires in all groups.

cDNA synthesis used template-switch 5'RACE with a primer carrying a 10-nucleotide random unique molecular identifier tagging each TCR transcript. Over 180 million TCR-beta sequences, covering 15-18 subjects, were produced in each sequencing run. Total RNA was extracted with the RNeasy kit. The KAPA Real-time Library Amplification kit was used to amplify TCR-beta VDJ regions with primers targeting the TCR constant region and the 5'RACE anchor. A first PCR added sample indexes and Illumina adaptors, and a second PCR then raised library yield. After Ampure bead purification, the roughly 650 bp TCR product was size-selected on a 2% E-gel SizeSelection system. Before pooling, libraries had their quality checked on a Bioanalyzer, their concentration measured with Qubit, and their quantity determined with the Kapa Library Quantification kit. Paired-end 2 x 150 bp sequencing of the libraries was performed on an Illumina HiSeq 2500. To increase sequence diversity, roughly 24-31% phiX was spiked into each library pool. The authors' analysis ran thus. The quality-filtered reads were processed with the UMI-based MiGEC pipeline, whose error correction step removed more than 85% of the raw TCR sequences. IMGT germline references were used for alignment of VDJ genes, and clonotypes were defined by a unique CDR3 amino acid sequence together with V-J genes. Clonal expansion, Shannon diversity and CDR3 relatedness (CalcPairwiseDistances, ClusterSamples) were evaluated with VDJtools, and phylogenetic trees were built with CLCbio workbench. Using coefficient-of-variation modelling across technical triplicates, the study counted a clone as expanded if it had at least 8 unique UMIs. TCRdb applied fastp at Q25 and MiXCR to the public reads, then kept only in-frame beta chains. Rows with a matching CDR3 protein are joined into one entry that keeps the most common DNA and genes. TCRdb's processing, not the authors', yielded these V and J calls. Recorded for this sample are around 25,000 distinct CDR3 sequences; around 20% of them occurred a single time. 15% to 20% of the sample comes from the top ten.

Worth noting for this clonotype: The target of this receptor is not known. No much larger clone exists at a distance of one base, and base qualities are not known.

Healthy controls were blood bank volunteers in Maryland, USA. For the unsorted PBMC libraries, 2 million PBMCs were stored in RNAlater at -80 degrees C until RNA extraction and were used to generate the libraries. Peripheral blood was subjected to Ficoll-Hypaque density gradient centrifugation to isolate PBMCs, which were then cryopreserved in liquid nitrogen. V loses 0 bases, J loses 0 bases, and the germline ends lie 17 bases apart. Reading from cysteine to phenylalanine, the CDR3 counts 18 amino acids. Only CDR3 DNA remains: 54 bases, in frame from the first base. The CDR1 and CDR2 encoded by the germline V gene are SGDLS and YYNGEE.

The specimen was PBMCs. The source is a woman in her sixties in good health. The rearrangement joined TRBV9 to TRBJ2-3; the best D guess is TRBD2, with 6 bases matching. The DNA reads as follows: TGTGCCAGCAGCGTAGTGGAAGGCCGGAGCGGGAGCACAGATACGCAGTATTTT. This is translated as CASSVVEGRSGSTDTQYF.